This record looks at one T cell receptor (beta chain) sequence and its context. The sample belongs to a study of blood T cell repertoires in COVID-19. Overall study context: Researchers got acute and convalescent COVID-19 samples from the United States, Italy and Spain. T cells, B-cell-depleted T cells, or PBMCs supplied cDNA or gDNA.

Methods used by the authors: It was from reference gene primer amplification that nucleated cell counts were estimated. Repertoires were generated with immunoSEQ multiplex PCR, while TCRdb's copy carries only in-frame clones and drops some. The DNA was the basis for D and trimming; V, J and clone size are from that table. There are 150,000 to 200,000 clones in the sample; approximately 85% occur only once, and around 3% lies in the top ten. This CDR3 comprises 13 residues. With V trimmed by 2 bases and J by 8 bases, 1 base remained unmatched. Germline V gene data show CDR1 as ENHRY and CDR2 as SYGVKD.

J is TRBJ2-1 and V is TRBV10-3; 9 positions match TRBD1. The specimen was peripheral blood. This receptor was identified in a man between 60 and 75 years old with acute or convalescent COVID-19. Here the CDR3 reads CAISEGQGHEQFF. The CDR3 bases are TGTGCCATCAGTGAGGGACAGGGGCATGAGCAGTTCTTC.